The 20 T cell receptor beta chains below all came from one sample that was sequenced in a study of CD8 T cells in Susac syndrome. The authors reverse transcribed about 0.5 to 1 ug RNA with random hexamers. TCRdb re-analysed the immunoSEQ multiplex PCR reads in MiXCR, keeping a single row per CDR3 protein. The data contain approximately 90,000 distinct CDR3 sequences, approximately 95% of them singletons. The sequenced material came from CD8+ T cells from PBMCs. These TCRs come from a human donor in good health.

V gene TRBV3-1 combines with J gene TRBJ2-5; the D gene could be TRBD1 or TRBD2 (5 bases each). Per germline, CDR1 LGHDT and CDR2 YNNKEL (reference sequence). The CDR3 is 14 residues long. Trimming cost V 0 bases and J 5 bases, with 10 bases left between them. The CDR3 loop reads CASSQERGEETQYF. The DNA of the CDR3 is TGTGCCAGCAGCCAAGAAAGAGGGGAGGAGACCCAGTACTTC.

The chain couples TRBV13 to TRBJ1-1; possibly TRBD1 for D (5 bases). CDR3 size: 18 residues. Germline CDR1 reads PRHDT; CDR2 reads FYEKMQ (reference sequence). Between the trimmed V and J ends, which lost 0 bases and 5 bases, there was a span of 22 bases. CDR3 loop: CASSLGSAAGPSGTEAFF. CDR3 coding DNA: TGTGCCAGCAGCTTAGGCTCTGCCGCAGGGCCATCGGGGACTGAAGCTTTCTTT.

The rearrangement joins TRBV15 to TRBJ2-1; 8 positions agree with TRBD2. The V gene end was trimmed by 3 bases and the J gene end by 7 bases; junction bases not matched to a gene: 8. This CDR3 is built from 15 residues. CDR1 LNHNV and CDR2 YYDKDF come from the germline V gene (reference sequence). CDR3 protein: CATSRAGLVGNEQFF. CDR3 nucleotides: TGTGCCACCAGCAGGGCGGGACTAGTGGGGAATGAGCAGTTCTTC. Combining the CDR3 with reference TRBV15 and TRBJ2-1 gives the whole variable domain DAMVIQNPRYQVTQFGKPVTLSCSQTLNHNVMYWYQQKSSQAPKLLFHYYDKDFNNEADTPDNFQSRRPNTSFCFLDIRSPGLGDTAMYLCATSRAGLVGNEQFFGPGTRLTVL.

The rearrangement joins TRBV29-1 to TRBJ1-1; TRBD1 aligns across 12 bases. This CDR3 region has 12 residues. Germline loops: CDR1 SQVTM, CDR2 ANQGSEA. The CDR3 here is CRVGQGATEAFF. DNA of the CDR3: TGCAGAGTGGGACAGGGGGCGACTGAAGCTTTCTTT. The variable domain in full, with the rest retrieved from reference TRBV29-1 and TRBJ1-1, is SAVISQKPSRDICQRGTSLTIQCQVDSQVTMMFWYRQQPGQSLTLIATANQGSEATYESGFVIDKFPISRPNLTFSTLTVSNMSPEDSSIYLCRVGQGATEAFFGQGTRLTVV.

This chain joins TRBV29-1 and TRBJ1-1, with D unclear. This CDR3 spans 12 amino acids. Germline CDR1 reads SQVTM; CDR2 reads ANQGSEA. Trimming stripped 6 bases from V and 4 bases from J, with 12 bases between. As DNA, the CDR3 is TGCAGCGTCTTGGGTGTGAGCACTGAAGCTTTCTTT. Encoded protein: CSVLGVSTEAFF. The entire variable domain, with the rest obtained from reference TRBV29-1 and TRBJ1-1, is as follows: SAVISQKPSRDICQRGTSLTIQCQVDSQVTMMFWYRQQPGQSLTLIATANQGSEATYESGFVIDKFPISRPNLTFSTLTVSNMSPEDSSIYLCSVLGVSTEAFFGQGTRLTVV.

The chain employs TRBV2 and TRBJ1-5; no reliable D call. Germline V lookup: CDR1 SNHLY, CDR2 FYNNEI. The V end lost 8 bases, the J end lost 5 bases, and 13 bases lay between the germline ends. CDR3 length: 13 amino acids. CDR3: CASVEEGDQPQHF. The CDR3, as DNA: TGTGCCAGCGTAGAGGAGGGCGATCAGCCCCAGCATTTT. Supplemented by reference TRBV2 and TRBJ1-5, the full variable domain reads EPEVTQTPSHQVTQMGQEVILRCVPISNHLYFYWYRQILGQKVEFLVSFYNNEISEKSEIFDDQFSVERPDGSNFTLKIRSTKLEDSAMYFCASVEEGDQPQHFGDGTRLSIL.

The rearrangement links TRBV13 to TRBJ1-5; D gene uncertain. CDR1 is PRHDT and CDR2 is FYEKMQ in the germline V gene (reference sequence). This CDR3 is 12 amino acids long. The germline V and J ends were trimmed by 0 bases and 7 bases, with 4 bases remaining between them. The CDR3, as DNA: TGTGCCAGCAGCTTAGGGTACCAGCCCCAGCATTTT. Its translation: CASSLGYQPQHF.

V and J are TRBV29-1 and TRBJ1-1; TRBD1 is a possible D gene (6 bases). This CDR3 comprises 18 residues. The ends were cut back, 1 base at V and 0 bases at J, with 21 bases in the middle. The germline V gene has CDR1 SQVTM and CDR2 ANQGSEA. This CDR3 reads CSVEAQPLGGRLNTEAFF. In DNA form, the CDR3 reads TGCAGCGTTGAAGCCCAGCCCCTCGGGGGCCGTCTGAACACTGAAGCTTTCTTT. Full variable domain (outside the CDR3, taken from reference TRBV29-1 and TRBJ1-1): SAVISQKPSRDICQRGTSLTIQCQVDSQVTMMFWYRQQPGQSLTLIATANQGSEATYESGFVIDKFPISRPNLTFSTLTVSNMSPEDSSIYLCSVEAQPLGGRLNTEAFFGQGTRLTVV.

J is TRBJ1-2 and V is TRBV27; maybe TRBD1 (5 bases). CDR1 is MNHEY, CDR2 SMNVEV, per germline (reference sequence). V lost 8 bases, J lost 6 bases, and 10 bases lay in between. The CDR3 covers 11 residues. This CDR3 reads CASGGGNGYTF. The CDR3, as DNA: TGTGCCAGCGGGGGAGGGAATGGCTACACCTTC.

The rearrangement links TRBV19 to TRBJ2-7; 7 nucleotides line up with TRBD2. Per germline, CDR1 LNHDA and CDR2 SQIVND (reference sequence). The CDR3 sequence is 15 residues long. The J segment lost 3 bases and the V segment lost 3 bases, leaving 8 bases of the junction unmatched. The CDR3 here is CASSIRFGGGYEQYF. The DNA of the CDR3 is TGTGCCAGTAGTATTCGGTTTGGGGGGGGCTACGAGCAGTACTTC.

There are a few counts of this clonotype. J is TRBJ2-7 and V is TRBV18, with a possible D match to TRBD1 (5 bases). From germline, CDR1 is KGHSH and CDR2 LQKENI. The CDR3 length is 14 residues. The V end lost 3 bases, the J end lost 0 bases, and 9 bases lay between the germline ends. Here the CDR3 reads CASSPPTVSYEQYF. The CDR3 nucleotides read TGTGCCAGCTCACCGCCGACAGTCTCCTACGAGCAGTACTTC.

This chain joins TRBV19 and TRBJ2-3; 9 positions agree with TRBD2. Germline values: CDR1 LNHDA, CDR2 SQIVND (reference sequence). This CDR3 is built from 18 residues. The J segment lost 2 bases and the V segment lost 5 bases, leaving 14 bases of the junction unmatched. CDR3 bases: TGTGCCAGTAGTGAAGTAGGCGCCGGGACTAGCATCACAGATACGCAGTATTTT. As protein: CASSEVGAGTSITDTQYF.

This chain links TRBV19 with TRBJ1-6; the D is unclear. CDR3 length equals 15 residues. The V end was cut by 2 bases, the J end by 0 bases, with 5 bases between. CDR1 LNHDA and CDR2 SQIVND come from the germline V gene (reference sequence). The CDR3: CASSISSSYNSPLHF. As DNA, the CDR3 is TGTGCCAGTAGTATATCCAGCTCCTATAATTCACCCCTCCACTTT.

The chain uses TRBV19 and TRBJ2-2; tentative D call: TRBD1 (6 bases). Trimming took off 4 bases at V and 10 bases at J, with 13 bases between the two ends. CDR1 LNHDA and CDR2 SQIVND come from the germline V gene (reference sequence). The CDR3 sequence is 13 residues long. The CDR3 spells CASSTGAGEELFF. CDR3 nucleotides: TGTGCCAGTAGTACAGGGGCAGGAGAGGAGCTGTTTTTT.

In its sample, this clonotype was seen a few times. The rearrangement links TRBV5-1 to TRBJ2-6, with D tentatively TRBD1 or TRBD2 (5 bases each). Germline CDR1 reads SGHRS; CDR2 reads YFSETQ. Trimming removed 3 bases at V and 2 bases at J, with 15 bases between. CDR3 length equals 17 residues. This CDR3 reads CASSSAIGTAGANVLTF. The CDR3 nucleotides are TGCGCCAGCAGCTCCGCGATTGGGACGGCTGGGGCCAACGTCCTGACTTTC.

The rearrangement joins TRBV19 to TRBJ2-7; a possible D gene is TRBD1 (6 bases). Germline CDR1 is LNHDA and CDR2 is SQIVND (reference sequence). This CDR3 comprises 14 residues. Trimming removed 6 bases from V and 2 bases from J, with 14 bases in between. Written as DNA, the CDR3 is TGTGCCAGTAGAACCGTAGGGGGAGCCTACGAGCAGTACTTC. The encoded protein is CASRTVGGAYEQYF.

The chain is built from TRBV13 and TRBJ2-7; D gene uncertain. Between the trimmed V and J ends, which lost 3 bases and 9 bases, there was a span of 12 bases. CDR3 length equals 12 residues. Per the germline V gene, CDR1 is PRHDT and CDR2 is FYEKMQ (reference sequence). In DNA, the CDR3 is TGTGCCAGCAGCTTGCGACTGACCGGGCAGTACTTC. Amino acid sequence: CASSLRLTGQYF.

This clonotype came up a few times. The chain couples TRBV4-2 to TRBJ1-1, with a weak D call TRBD1 (5 bases). CDR1 and CDR2 from the germline V gene are LGHNA and YNFKEQ. The length of the CDR3 is 13 residues. V was trimmed by 1 base and J by 5 bases, leaving 8 bases between them. The CDR3 DNA reads as TGTGCCAGCAGCCAAGGAAGGGGAACTGAAGCTTTCTTT. Protein sequence: CASSQGRGTEAFF.

The chain combines TRBV19 with TRBJ1-1; D remains ambiguous. The CDR3 runs to 13 residues. V was cut by 3 bases and J by 2 bases, with 7 bases left in between. Per germline, CDR1 LNHDA and CDR2 SQIVND (reference sequence). CDR3 in DNA: TGTGCCAGTAGTATCGGTCATAACACTGAAGCTTTCTTT. Amino acid sequence: CASSIGHNTEAFF.

This chain uses TRBV9 with TRBJ1-2, with 9 nucleotides matching TRBD1. Losses at the gene ends were 5 bases for V and 8 bases for J; bases not matched to a gene: 7. Germline loops: CDR1 SGDLS, CDR2 YYNGEE. The CDR3 spans 13 residues. The CDR3 nucleotides are TGTGCCAGCAGAGAACAGGGGGCGACGGGCTACACCTTC. It yields the protein CASREQGATGYTF.